This T cell receptor (beta chain) was captured by sequencing in a study of cytotoxic CD8 clonotypes in ibrutinib-treated CLL. As regards this clone: Other DNA sequences within the sample encode an identical CDR3.

The data were produced by immunoSEQ multiplex PCR, yet TCRdb's version contains in-frame clones alone and is incomplete. Of about 200,000 clones listed, over 60% are singletons. This material consisted of PBMCs, taken after 24 months of ibrutinib treatment. The sequence was collected from a human donor with chronic lymphocytic leukemia.

CDR3 in amino acids: CASSFAGDRGGKDTQYF. The CDR3 DNA is TGTGCCAGCAGCTTTGCGGGTGACAGGGGTGGGAAGGATACGCAGTATTTT. The rearrangement uses TRBV5-4 and TRBJ2-3; 8 nucleotides line up with TRBD1. Germline CDR1 is SGHNT and CDR2 is YYREEE (reference sequence). V shed 2 bases, J shed 6 bases, and the junction held 14 bases outside the gene matches. The CDR3 contains 17 residues.